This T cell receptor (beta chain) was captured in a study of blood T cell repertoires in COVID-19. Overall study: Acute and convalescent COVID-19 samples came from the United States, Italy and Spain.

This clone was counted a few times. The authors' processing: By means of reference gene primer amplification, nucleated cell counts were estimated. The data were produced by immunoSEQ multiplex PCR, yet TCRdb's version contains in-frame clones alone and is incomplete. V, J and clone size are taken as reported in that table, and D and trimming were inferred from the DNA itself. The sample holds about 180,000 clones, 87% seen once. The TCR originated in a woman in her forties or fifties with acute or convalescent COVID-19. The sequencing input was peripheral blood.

CDR3 DNA sequence: TGTGCCAGCACAGAATTATCGTCGGGGAGCCAGCATTTT. Residues: CASTELSSGSQHF. This sequence joins TRBV6-5 and TRBJ1-5; D is undetermined. Trimming pared 7 bases from V and 12 bases from J, leaving 19 bases between. Germline V lookup: CDR1 MNHEY, CDR2 SVGAGI. The CDR3 consists of 13 residues.